Only a few counts were recorded for the clone carrying this T cell receptor beta chain. V gave up 7 bases and J gave up 2 bases; unmatched junction bases: 7. Looked up from germline, CDR1 is MRHNA and CDR2 is SNTAGT. This CDR3 is built from 16 residues. This sample is part of a study of cytomegalovirus exposure and HLA in healthy donors. 13 Jbeta primers and 60 Vbeta primers were used for the PCR. Clones were read by immunoSEQ multiplex PCR, and TCRdb kept only the in-frame ones, dropping some. The sample has 150,000 to 250,000 clones, 70% to 85% seen once. Source material: PBMCs. The TCR originated in a woman aged 25 to 45 in good health and CMV-seropositive. V usage is TRBV6-4 and J usage is TRBJ2-3, with 12 bases that match TRBD2. CDR3 residues: CASKRLAGAPTDTQYF. Here the CDR3 DNA reads TGTGCCAGCAAACGACTAGCGGGGGCGCCCACAGATACGCAGTATTTT.